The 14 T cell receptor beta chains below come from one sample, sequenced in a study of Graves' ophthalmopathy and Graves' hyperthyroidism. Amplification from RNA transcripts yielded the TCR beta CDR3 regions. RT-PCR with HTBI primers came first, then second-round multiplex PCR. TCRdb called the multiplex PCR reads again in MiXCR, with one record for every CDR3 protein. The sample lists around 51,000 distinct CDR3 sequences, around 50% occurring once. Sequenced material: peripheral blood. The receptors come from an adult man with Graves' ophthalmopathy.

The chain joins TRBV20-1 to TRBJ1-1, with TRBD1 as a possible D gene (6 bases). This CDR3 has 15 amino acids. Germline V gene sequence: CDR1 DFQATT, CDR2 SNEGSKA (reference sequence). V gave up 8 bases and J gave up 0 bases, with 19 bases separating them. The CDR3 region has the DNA TGCAGTTACTTTCCAGGGTGGGACATGAACACTGAAGCTTTCTTT. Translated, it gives CSYFPGWDMNTEAFF.

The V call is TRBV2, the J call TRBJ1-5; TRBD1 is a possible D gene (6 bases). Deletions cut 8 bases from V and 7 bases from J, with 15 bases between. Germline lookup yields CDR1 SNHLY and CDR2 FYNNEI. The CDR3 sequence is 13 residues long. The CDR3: CASGRGKGQPQHF. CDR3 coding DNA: TGTGCCAGCGGTAGGGGGAAGGGGCAGCCCCAGCATTTT.

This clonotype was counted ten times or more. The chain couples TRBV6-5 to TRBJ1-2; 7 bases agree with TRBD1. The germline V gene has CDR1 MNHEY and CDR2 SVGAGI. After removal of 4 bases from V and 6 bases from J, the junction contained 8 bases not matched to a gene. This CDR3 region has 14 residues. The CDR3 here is CASSSQGGGNGYTF. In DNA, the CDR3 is TGTGCCAGCAGTTCCCAGGGAGGGGGCAATGGCTACACCTTC.

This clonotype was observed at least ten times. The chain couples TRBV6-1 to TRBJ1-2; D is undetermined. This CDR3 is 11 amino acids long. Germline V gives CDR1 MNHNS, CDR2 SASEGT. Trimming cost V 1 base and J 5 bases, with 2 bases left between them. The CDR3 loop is CASSEGYGYTF. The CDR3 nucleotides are TGTGCCAGCAGTGAAGGTTATGGCTACACCTTC.

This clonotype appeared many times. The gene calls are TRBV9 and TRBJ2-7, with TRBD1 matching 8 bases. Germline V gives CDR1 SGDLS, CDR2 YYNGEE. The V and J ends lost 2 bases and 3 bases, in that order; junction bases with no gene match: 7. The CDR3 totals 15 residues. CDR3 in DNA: TGTGCCAGCAGCGTTCAGGGCGACAGGGGCTACGAGCAGTACTTC. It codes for CASSVQGDRGYEQYF.

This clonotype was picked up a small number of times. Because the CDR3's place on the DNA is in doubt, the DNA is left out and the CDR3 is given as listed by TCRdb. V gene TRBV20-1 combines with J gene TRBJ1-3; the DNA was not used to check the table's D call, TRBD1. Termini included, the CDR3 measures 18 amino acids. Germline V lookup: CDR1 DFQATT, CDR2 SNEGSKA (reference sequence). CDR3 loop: CSARVNTEAFFGQGTIYF.

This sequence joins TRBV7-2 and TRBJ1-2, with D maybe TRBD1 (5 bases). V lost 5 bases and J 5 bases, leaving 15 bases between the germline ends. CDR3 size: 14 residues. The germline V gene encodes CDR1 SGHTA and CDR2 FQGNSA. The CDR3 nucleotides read TGTGCCAGCAGCCCAGCCCGGGACTCGTATGGCTACACCTTC. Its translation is CASSPARDSYGYTF.

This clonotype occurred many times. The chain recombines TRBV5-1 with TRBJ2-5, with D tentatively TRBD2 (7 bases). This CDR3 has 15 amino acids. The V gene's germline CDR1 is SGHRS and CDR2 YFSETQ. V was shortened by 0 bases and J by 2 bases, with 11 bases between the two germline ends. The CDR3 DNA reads TGCGCCAGCAGCTTGGTTAGGGGGGGTCAAGAGACCCAGTACTTC. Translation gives CASSLVRGGQETQYF. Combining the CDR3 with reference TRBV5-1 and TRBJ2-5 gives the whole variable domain KAGVTQTPRYLIKTRGQQVTLSCSPISGHRSVSWYQQTPGQGLQFLFEYFSETQRNKGNFPGRFSGRQFSNSRSEMNVSTLELGDSALYLCASSLVRGGQETQYFGPGTRLLVL.

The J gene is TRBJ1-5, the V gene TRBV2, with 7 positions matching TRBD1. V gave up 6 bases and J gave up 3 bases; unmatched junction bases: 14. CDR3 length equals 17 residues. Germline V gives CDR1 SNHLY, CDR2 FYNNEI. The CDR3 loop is CASSQGELDRVNQPQHF. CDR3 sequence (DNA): TGTGCCAGCAGCCAAGGGGAATTAGACAGGGTCAATCAGCCCCAGCATTTT.

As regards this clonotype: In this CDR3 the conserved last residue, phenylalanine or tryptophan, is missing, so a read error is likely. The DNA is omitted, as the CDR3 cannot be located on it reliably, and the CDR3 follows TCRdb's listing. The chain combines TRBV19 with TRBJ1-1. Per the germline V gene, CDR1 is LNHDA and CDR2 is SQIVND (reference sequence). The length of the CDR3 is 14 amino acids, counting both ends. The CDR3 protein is CASGSVDLNTEALS.

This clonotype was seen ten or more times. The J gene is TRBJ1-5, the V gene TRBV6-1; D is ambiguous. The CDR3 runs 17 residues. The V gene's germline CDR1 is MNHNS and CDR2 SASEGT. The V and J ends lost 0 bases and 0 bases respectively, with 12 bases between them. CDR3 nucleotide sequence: TGTGCCAGCAGTGAAGCGCTCTGGGCACGTAGCAATCAGCCCCAGCATTTT. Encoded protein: CASSEALWARSNQPQHF.

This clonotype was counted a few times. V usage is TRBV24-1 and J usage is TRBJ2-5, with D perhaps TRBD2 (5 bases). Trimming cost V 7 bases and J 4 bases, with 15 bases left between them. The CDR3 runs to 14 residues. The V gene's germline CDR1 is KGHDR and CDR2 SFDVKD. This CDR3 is CATSPDGVGETQYF. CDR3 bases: TGTGCCACCAGCCCGGACGGGGTGGGAGAGACCCAGTACTTC.

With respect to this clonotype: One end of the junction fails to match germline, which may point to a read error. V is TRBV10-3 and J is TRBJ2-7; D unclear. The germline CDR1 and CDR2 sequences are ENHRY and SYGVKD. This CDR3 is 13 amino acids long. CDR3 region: CASSYSTGDEQYF. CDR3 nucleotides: TGTGCCAGCAGTTACTCGACTGGGGACGAGCAGTACTTC.

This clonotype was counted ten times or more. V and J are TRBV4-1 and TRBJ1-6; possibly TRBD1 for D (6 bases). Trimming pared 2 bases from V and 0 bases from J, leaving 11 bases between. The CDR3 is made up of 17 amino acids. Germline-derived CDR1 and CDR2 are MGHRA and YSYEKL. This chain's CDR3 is CASSQPDSRSYNSPLHF. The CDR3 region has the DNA TGCGCCAGCAGCCAACCGGACAGTCGCTCCTATAATTCACCCCTCCACTTT.